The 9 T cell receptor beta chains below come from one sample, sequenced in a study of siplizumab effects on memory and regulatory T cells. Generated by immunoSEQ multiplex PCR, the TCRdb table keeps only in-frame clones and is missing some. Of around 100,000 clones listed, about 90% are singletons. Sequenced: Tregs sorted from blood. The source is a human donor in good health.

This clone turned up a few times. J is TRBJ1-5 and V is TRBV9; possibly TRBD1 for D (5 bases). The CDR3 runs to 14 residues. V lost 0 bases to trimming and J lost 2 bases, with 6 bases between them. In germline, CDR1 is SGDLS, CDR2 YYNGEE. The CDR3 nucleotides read TGTGCCAGCAGCGTAGAAGGGGGCAATCAGCCCCAGCATTTT. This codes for CASSVEGGNQPQHF.

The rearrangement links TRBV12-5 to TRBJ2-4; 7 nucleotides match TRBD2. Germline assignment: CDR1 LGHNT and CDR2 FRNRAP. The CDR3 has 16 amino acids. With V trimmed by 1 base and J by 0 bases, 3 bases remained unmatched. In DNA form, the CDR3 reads TGTGCTAGTGGTTTGGGCGGGGGATTAGCCAAAAACATTCAGTACTTC. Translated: CASGLGGGLAKNIQYF.

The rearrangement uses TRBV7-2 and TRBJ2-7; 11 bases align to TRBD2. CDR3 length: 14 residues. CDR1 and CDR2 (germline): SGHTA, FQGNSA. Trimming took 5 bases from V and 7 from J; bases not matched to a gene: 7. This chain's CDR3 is CASSPGTSGSEQYF. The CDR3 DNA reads TGTGCCAGCAGCCCCGGGACTAGCGGTTCTGAGCAGTACTTC.

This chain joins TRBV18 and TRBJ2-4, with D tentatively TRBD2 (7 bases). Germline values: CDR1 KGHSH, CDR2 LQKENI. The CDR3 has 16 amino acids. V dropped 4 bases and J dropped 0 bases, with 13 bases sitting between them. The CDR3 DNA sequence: TGTGCCAGCTCACTGGGCGGGGGCTTAGCCAAAAACATTCAGTACTTC. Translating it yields CASSLGGGLAKNIQYF.

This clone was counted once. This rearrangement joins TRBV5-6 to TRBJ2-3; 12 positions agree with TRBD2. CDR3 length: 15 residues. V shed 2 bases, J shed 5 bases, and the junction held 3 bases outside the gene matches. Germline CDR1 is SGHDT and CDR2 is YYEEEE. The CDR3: CASSLQGLAGDTQYF. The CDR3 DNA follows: TGTGCCAGCAGCTTACAGGGACTAGCGGGAGATACGCAGTATTTT. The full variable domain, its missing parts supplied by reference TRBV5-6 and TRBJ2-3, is DAGVTQSPTHLIKTRGQQVTLRCSPKSGHDTVSWYQQALGQGPQFIFQYYEEEERQRGNFPDRFSGHQFPNYSSELNVNALLLGDSALYLCASSLQGLAGDTQYFGPGTRLTVL.

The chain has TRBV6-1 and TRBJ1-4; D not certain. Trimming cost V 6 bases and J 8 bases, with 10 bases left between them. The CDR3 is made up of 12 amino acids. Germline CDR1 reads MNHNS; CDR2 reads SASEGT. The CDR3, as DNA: TGTGCCAGCAGCTTCTCAGAGGAAAAACTGTTTTTT. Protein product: CASSFSEEKLFF.

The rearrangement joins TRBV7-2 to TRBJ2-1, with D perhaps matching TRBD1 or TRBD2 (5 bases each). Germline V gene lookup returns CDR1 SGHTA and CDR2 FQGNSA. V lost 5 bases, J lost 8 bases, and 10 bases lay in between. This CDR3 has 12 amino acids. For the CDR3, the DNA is TGTGCCAGCAGCCCAGAGGGGCATGAGCAGTTCTTC. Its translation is CASSPEGHEQFF. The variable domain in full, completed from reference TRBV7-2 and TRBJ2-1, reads GAGVSQSPSNKVTEKGKDVELRCDPISGHTALYWYRQSLGQGLEFLIYFQGNSAPDKSGLPSDRFSAERTGGSVSTLTIQRTQQEDSAVYLCASSPEGHEQFFGPGTRLTVL.

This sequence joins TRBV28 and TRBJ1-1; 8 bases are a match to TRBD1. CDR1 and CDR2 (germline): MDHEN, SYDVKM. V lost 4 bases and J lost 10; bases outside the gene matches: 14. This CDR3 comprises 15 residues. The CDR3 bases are TGTGCCAGCAGTTGGTCGAGCGGACAGGGAGTCGCAGCTTTCTTT. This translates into CASSWSSGQGVAAFF.

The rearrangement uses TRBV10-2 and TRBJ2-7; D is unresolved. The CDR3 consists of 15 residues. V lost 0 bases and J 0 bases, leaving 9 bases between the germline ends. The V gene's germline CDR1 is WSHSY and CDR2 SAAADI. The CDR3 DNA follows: TGCGCCAGCAGTGAGTCGTGGGAAAACTCCTACGAGCAGTACTTC. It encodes CASSESWENSYEQYF.